These 21 T cell receptor beta chains originate from one sample sequenced in a study of blood T cell repertoires in COVID-19. The data were produced by immunoSEQ multiplex PCR, yet TCRdb's version contains in-frame clones alone and is incomplete. The sample has tens of thousands of clones; about four fifths are singletons. The sequenced sample was peripheral blood. Receptor source: a man in his 70s with acute or convalescent COVID-19.

This clone has a single count. The V gene is TRBV24-1, the J gene TRBJ2-1; 7 bases match TRBD1. Germline assignment: CDR1 KGHDR and CDR2 SFDVKD. The CDR3 consists of 14 residues. The V gene end was trimmed by 4 bases and the J gene end by 1 base; junction bases not matched to a gene: 0. The CDR3 is CATSDRGSYNEQFF. Written as DNA, the CDR3 is TGTGCCACCAGTGACAGGGGGTCCTACAATGAGCAGTTCTTC.

This chain uses TRBV21-1 with TRBJ2-5; TRBD1, as called in the table, went unchecked against the DNA. TRBV21-1 is a known pseudogene. The CDR3 is 13 amino acids. In nucleotides, the CDR3 is TGTGCCAGCAGCGAAGGACAGTACGAGACCCAGTACTTC. It codes for CASSEGQYETQYF.

The V gene is TRBV27, the J gene TRBJ2-1; D call uncertain. This CDR3 has 14 amino acids. The germline V and J ends were trimmed by 5 bases and 5 bases, with 13 bases remaining between them. From germline, CDR1 is MNHEY and CDR2 SMNVEV (reference sequence). CDR3 coding DNA: TGTGCCAGCAGTACCGCACTGGAGAACAATGAGCAGTTCTTC. This sequence encodes CASSTALENNEQFF.

The chain combines TRBV30 with TRBJ2-7, with D hard to call. The germline V gene encodes CDR1 GTSNPN and CDR2 SVGIG (reference sequence). This CDR3 comprises 14 residues. The V end was cut by 0 bases, the J end by 1 base, with 10 bases between. The CDR3, as DNA: TGTGCCTGGAGTGTCCCCCCAGGTTCCTACGAGCAGTACTTC. Its protein is CAWSVPPGSYEQYF.

The chain combines TRBV6-2 or TRBV6-3 with TRBJ2-7; 11 bases agree with TRBD1. This CDR3 has 14 residues. CDR1 MNHEY and CDR2 SVGEGT come from the germline V gene. The J segment lost 5 bases and the V segment lost 4 bases, leaving 4 bases of the junction unmatched. CDR3 DNA: TGTGCCAGCAGTTGGACAGGGGGCATCCACGAGCAGTACTTC. Translation gives CASSWTGGIHEQYF.

This clone has a handful of counts. The chain links TRBV6-5 to TRBJ2-2, with D possibly being TRBD2 (5 bases). Germline CDR1 MNHEY, CDR2 SVGAGI. Trimming shortened V by 3 bases and J by 2 bases, and 7 bases separated the two germline ends. The CDR3 has 14 residues. In nucleotides, the CDR3 is TGTGCCAGCAGTTATGGACTTAACACCGGGGAGCTGTTTTTT. This translates into CASSYGLNTGELFF.

This clone was counted between two and nine times. The chain uses TRBV2 and TRBJ1-1; D remains ambiguous. Germline V gene sequence: CDR1 SNHLY, CDR2 FYNNEI. Deletions cut 11 bases from V and 0 bases from J, with 10 bases between. The CDR3 contains 12 residues. The CDR3 DNA reads as TGTGCCTTAGCGCCGGTGAACACTGAAGCTTTCTTT. Protein: CALAPVNTEAFF.

J is TRBJ2-7 and V is TRBV5-4; D is ambiguous. Trimming removed 10 bases from V and 0 bases from J, with 20 bases in between. CDR1 is SGHNT and CDR2 is YYREEE in the germline V gene (reference sequence). This CDR3 is 15 amino acids long. CDR3 nucleotides: TGTGCCTCACGAAAAGACCGGGTTAGCTCCTACGAGCAGTACTTC. The encoded protein is CASRKDRVSSYEQYF.

The sample holds one count of this clone. The genes are TRBV28 and TRBJ1-2; D might be TRBD1 (6 bases). The germline CDR1 and CDR2 sequences are MDHEN and SYDVKM. This CDR3 comprises 13 residues. The V and J ends lost 2 bases and 8 bases respectively, with 12 bases between them. CDR3 amino acids: CASSLGGGTGYTF. DNA of the CDR3: TGTGCCAGCAGTTTAGGGGGGGGCACGGGCTACACCTTC.

The chain recombines TRBV6-4 with TRBJ2-3; D unclear. Trimming took 4 bases from V and 6 from J, leaving 11 bases between them. CDR1 is MRHNA and CDR2 is SNTAGT in the germline V gene. CDR3 length: 13 amino acids. For the CDR3, the DNA is TGTGCCAGCAGTGTCATGTCGCGGGATACGCAGTATTTT. Amino acids: CASSVMSRDTQYF.

The chain combines TRBV6-5 with TRBJ1-1, with D perhaps matching TRBD1 (6 bases). Germline CDR1 MNHEY, CDR2 SVGAGI. The CDR3 totals 15 residues. Trimming removed 0 bases at V and 0 bases at J, with 8 bases between. This CDR3 reads CASSYSGHLNTEAFF. The DNA of the CDR3 is TGTGCCAGCAGTTACTCGGGACACCTGAACACTGAAGCTTTCTTT.

The chain joins TRBV5-5 to TRBJ1-2; 9 bases map to TRBD1. The CDR3 covers 15 residues. Unmatched junction bases numbered 6, after V lost 0 bases and J lost 6 bases. Germline-derived CDR1 and CDR2 are SGHKS and YYEKEE (reference sequence). This CDR3 reads CASSLAGTGWNGYTF. The CDR3 region has the DNA TGTGCCAGCAGCTTGGCCGGGACAGGGTGGAATGGCTACACCTTC.

V usage is TRBV6-2 or TRBV6-3 and J usage is TRBJ2-7, with a tentative D call TRBD2 (5 bases). Trimming cost V 6 bases and J 0 bases, with 24 bases left between them. The CDR3 length is 18 residues. Germline-derived CDR1 and CDR2 are MNHEY and SVGEGT. CDR3: CASSSRGLLPGNSYEQYF. In DNA form, the CDR3 reads TGTGCCAGCAGCTCCCGTGGACTCCTACCCGGGAACTCCTACGAGCAGTACTTC.

This chain joins TRBV19 and TRBJ2-5, with 7 bases lining up with TRBD2. Germline trimming cut 1 base from V and 4 bases from J; bases unmatched to any gene: 9. Germline CDR1 is LNHDA and CDR2 is SQIVND (reference sequence). The CDR3 is made up of 16 amino acids. CDR3 nucleotide sequence: TGTGCCAGTAGTATAGTTCGTGGGAGGGCCGGAGAGACCCAGTACTTC. It is translated as CASSIVRGRAGETQYF.

This clone was counted only a few times. The J gene is TRBJ1-1, the V gene TRBV24-1; D is undetermined. CDR3 length: 14 amino acids. Germline V gene data show CDR1 as KGHDR and CDR2 as SFDVKD. V dropped 5 bases and J dropped 0 bases, with 9 bases sitting between them. In nucleotides, the CDR3 is TGTGCCACCAGTGGCGGAGCCTTGAACACTGAAGCTTTCTTT. It encodes CATSGGALNTEAFF.

The chain is built from TRBV11-3 and TRBJ2-1; the D gene is possibly TRBD2 (6 bases). Germline loops: CDR1 SGHNT, CDR2 YENEEA. The CDR3 consists of 15 residues. V was clipped by 1 base and J by 4 bases, with 11 bases between them. This chain's CDR3 is CASSLGRDSYNEQFF. CDR3 in DNA: TGTGCCAGCAGCTTAGGGCGGGATTCTTACAATGAGCAGTTCTTC. Complete variable domain (other parts from reference TRBV11-3 and TRBJ2-1): EAGVVQSPRYKIIEKKQPVAFWCNPISGHNTLYWYLQNLGQGPELLIRYENEEAVDDSQLPKDRFSAERLKGVDSTLKIQPAELGDSAVYLCASSLGRDSYNEQFFGPGTRLTVL.

The CDR3 region has the DNA TGTGCCAGCAGCTTGTCGAGCGGGAGGTGGACCTACAATGAGCAGTTCTTC. As protein: CASSLSSGRWTYNEQFF. The chain has TRBV5-6 and TRBJ2-1; TRBD2 agrees at 9 bases. The length of the CDR3 is 17 residues. The germline CDR1 and CDR2 sequences are SGHDT and YYEEEE. Trimming removed 1 base from V and 2 bases from J; junction bases left unmatched: 7.

CDR3 DNA: TGTGCCAGCAGCTTAGGTCTAGGCTCTTCGTTTGGTGCGCAGTATTTT. Translated, it gives CASSLGLGSSFGAQYF. This chain uses TRBV7-3 with TRBJ2-3; D unresolved. The CDR3 sequence is 16 residues long. V shed 2 bases and J shed 10 bases, with 22 bases lying between them. Germline loops: CDR1 SGHTA, CDR2 FQGTGA.

V usage is TRBV7-2 and J usage is TRBJ1-1, with D uncertain. The CDR3 covers 14 residues. In germline, CDR1 is SGHTA, CDR2 FQGNSA. The V end was cut by 0 bases, the J end by 1 base, with 6 bases between. In DNA, the CDR3 is TGTGCCAGCAGCTTAGCGCGGGGGAACACTGAAGCTTTCTTT. Its translation is CASSLARGNTEAFF.

The chain couples TRBV28 to TRBJ2-2; TRBD2 agrees at 10 bases. Losses at the gene ends were 6 bases for V and 1 base for J; bases not matched to a gene: 2. The CDR3 loop spans 15 amino acids. Germline CDR1 and CDR2: MDHEN and SYDVKM. The CDR3 DNA sequence: TGTGCCAGCAGAGTAGCGGGAGGGAACACCGGGGAGCTGTTTTTT. Residues: CASRVAGGNTGELFF.

The chain links TRBV4-2 to TRBJ2-3; 7 bases line up with TRBD2. The CDR3 totals 15 residues. V shed 6 bases, J shed 0 bases, and the junction held 6 bases outside the gene matches. Per the germline V gene, CDR1 is LGHNA and CDR2 is YNFKEQ. The CDR3 DNA is TGTGCCAGCAGACATCGGGACTACAGCACAGATACGCAGTATTTT. Translation gives CASRHRDYSTDTQYF.